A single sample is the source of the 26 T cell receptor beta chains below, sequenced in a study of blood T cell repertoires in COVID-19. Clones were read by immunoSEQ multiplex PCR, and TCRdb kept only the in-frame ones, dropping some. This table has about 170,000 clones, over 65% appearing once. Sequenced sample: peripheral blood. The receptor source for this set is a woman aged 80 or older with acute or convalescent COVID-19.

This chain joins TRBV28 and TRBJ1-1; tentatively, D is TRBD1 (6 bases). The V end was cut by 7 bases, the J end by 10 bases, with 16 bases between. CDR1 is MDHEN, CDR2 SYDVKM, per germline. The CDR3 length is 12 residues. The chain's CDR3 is CASTGQRPLAFF. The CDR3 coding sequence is TGTGCCAGCACCGGACAGCGACCTTTAGCTTTCTTT. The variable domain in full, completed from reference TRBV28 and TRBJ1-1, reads DVKVTQSSRYLVKRTGEKVFLECVQDMDHENMFWYRQDPGLGLRLIYFSYDVKMKEKGDIPEGYSVSREKKERFSLILESASTNQTSMYLCASTGQRPLAFFGQGTRLTVV.

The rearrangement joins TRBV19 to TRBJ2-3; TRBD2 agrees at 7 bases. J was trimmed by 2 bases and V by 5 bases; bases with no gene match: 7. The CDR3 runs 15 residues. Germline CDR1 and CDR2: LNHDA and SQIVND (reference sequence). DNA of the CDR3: TGTGCCAGTAGTTCTCGAGCGGGACTCACAGATACGCAGTATTTT. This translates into CASSSRAGLTDTQYF.

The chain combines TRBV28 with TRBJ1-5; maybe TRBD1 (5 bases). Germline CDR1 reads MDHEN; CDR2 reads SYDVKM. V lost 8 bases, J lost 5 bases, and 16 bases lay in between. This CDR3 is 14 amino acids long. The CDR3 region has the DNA TGTGCCAGCTGGGGGATTTGGGGGGATCAGCCCCAGCATTTT. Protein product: CASWGIWGDQPQHF.

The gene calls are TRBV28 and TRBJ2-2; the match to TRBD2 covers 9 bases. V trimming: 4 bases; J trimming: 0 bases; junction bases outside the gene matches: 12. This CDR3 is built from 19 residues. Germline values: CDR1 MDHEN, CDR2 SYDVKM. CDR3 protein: CASSSHGLARSTNTGELFF. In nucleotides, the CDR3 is TGTGCCAGCAGTTCACATGGACTAGCGCGATCGACGAACACCGGGGAGCTGTTTTTT. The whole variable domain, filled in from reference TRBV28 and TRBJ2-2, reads DVKVTQSSRYLVKRTGEKVFLECVQDMDHENMFWYRQDPGLGLRLIYFSYDVKMKEKGDIPEGYSVSREKKERFSLILESASTNQTSMYLCASSSHGLARSTNTGELFFGEGSRLTVL.

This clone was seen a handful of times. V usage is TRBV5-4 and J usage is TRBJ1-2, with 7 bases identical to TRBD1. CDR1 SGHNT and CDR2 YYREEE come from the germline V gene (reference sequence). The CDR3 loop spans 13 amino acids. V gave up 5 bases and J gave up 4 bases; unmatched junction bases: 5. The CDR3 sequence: CASSYDRAYGYTF. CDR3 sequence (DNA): TGTGCCAGCAGTTACGACAGGGCCTATGGCTACACCTTC.

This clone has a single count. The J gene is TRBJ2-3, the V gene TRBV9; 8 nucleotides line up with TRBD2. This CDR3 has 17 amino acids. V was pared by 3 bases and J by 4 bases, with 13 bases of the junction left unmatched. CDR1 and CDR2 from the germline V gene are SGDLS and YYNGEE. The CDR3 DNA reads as TGTGCCAGCAGCGCCTCCTTTAGCGGGGAAGGGTCAGATACGCAGTATTTT. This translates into CASSASFSGEGSDTQYF.

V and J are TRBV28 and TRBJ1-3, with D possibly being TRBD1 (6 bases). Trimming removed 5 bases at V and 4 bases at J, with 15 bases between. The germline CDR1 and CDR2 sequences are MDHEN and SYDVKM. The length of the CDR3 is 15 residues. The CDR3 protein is CASSPPGDGGNTIYF. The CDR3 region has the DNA TGTGCCAGCAGTCCGCCAGGGGACGGCGGAAACACCATATATTTT.

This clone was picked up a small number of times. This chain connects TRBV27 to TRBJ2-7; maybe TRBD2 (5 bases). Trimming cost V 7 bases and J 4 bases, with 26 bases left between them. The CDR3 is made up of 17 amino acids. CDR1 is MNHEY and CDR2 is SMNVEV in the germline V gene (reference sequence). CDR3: CASTKSSIRGLMYEQYF. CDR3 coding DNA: TGTGCCAGCACCAAATCTTCGATACGGGGTCTTATGTACGAGCAGTACTTC.

The CDR3 region has the DNA TGTGCCAGCGCCCCAGTAGCGGGAGCCAGGAACATTCAGTACTTC. This encodes CASAPVAGARNIQYF. The chain joins TRBV6-5 to TRBJ2-4, with TRBD2 matching 9 bases. V was pared by 8 bases and J by 7 bases, with 12 bases of the junction left unmatched. CDR3 length: 15 amino acids. The germline V gene encodes CDR1 MNHEY and CDR2 SVGAGI.

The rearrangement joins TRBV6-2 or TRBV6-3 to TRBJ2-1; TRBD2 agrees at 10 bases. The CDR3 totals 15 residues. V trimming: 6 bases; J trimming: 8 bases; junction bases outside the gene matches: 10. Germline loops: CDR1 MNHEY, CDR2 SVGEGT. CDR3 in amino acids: CASSTGTSDFHEQFF. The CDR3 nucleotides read TGTGCCAGCAGCACCGGGACTAGCGACTTCCATGAGCAGTTCTTC.

The CDR3 loop reads CAISESKGPRTSGRKQFF. In DNA form, the CDR3 reads TGTGCCATCAGTGAGTCGAAAGGACCGCGGACTAGCGGGAGGAAGCAGTTCTTC. V and J are TRBV10-3 and TRBJ2-1; the match to TRBD2 covers 14 bases. V shed 0 bases, J shed 11 bases, and the junction held 12 bases outside the gene matches. The CDR3 runs to 18 residues. Germline assignment: CDR1 ENHRY and CDR2 SYGVKD.

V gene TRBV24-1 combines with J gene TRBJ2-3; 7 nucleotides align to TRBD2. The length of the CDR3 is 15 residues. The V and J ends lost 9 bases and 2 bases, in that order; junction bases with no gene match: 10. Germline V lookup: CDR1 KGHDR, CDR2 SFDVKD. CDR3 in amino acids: CATGGHGGITDTQYF. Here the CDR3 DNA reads TGTGCCACCGGGGGTCACGGGGGGATCACAGATACGCAGTATTTT.

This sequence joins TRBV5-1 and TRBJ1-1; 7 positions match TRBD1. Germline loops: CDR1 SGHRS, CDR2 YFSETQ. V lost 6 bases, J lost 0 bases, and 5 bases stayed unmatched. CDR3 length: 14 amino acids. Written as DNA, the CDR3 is TGCGCCAGCACTCTTGGGACAGTGAACACTGAAGCTTTCTTT. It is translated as CASTLGTVNTEAFF.

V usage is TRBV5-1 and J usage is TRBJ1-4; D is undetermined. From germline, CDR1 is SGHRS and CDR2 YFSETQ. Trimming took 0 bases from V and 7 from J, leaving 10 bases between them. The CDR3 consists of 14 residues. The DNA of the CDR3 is TGCGCCAGCAGCTTGGCGGCCGCGGGTGAAAAACTGTTTTTT. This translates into CASSLAAAGEKLFF.

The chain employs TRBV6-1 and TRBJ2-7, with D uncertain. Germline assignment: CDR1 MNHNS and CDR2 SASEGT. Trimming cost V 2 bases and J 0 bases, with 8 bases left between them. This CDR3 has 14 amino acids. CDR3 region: CASSEKYSSYEQYF. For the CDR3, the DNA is TGTGCCAGCAGTGAAAAGTACAGCTCCTACGAGCAGTACTTC.

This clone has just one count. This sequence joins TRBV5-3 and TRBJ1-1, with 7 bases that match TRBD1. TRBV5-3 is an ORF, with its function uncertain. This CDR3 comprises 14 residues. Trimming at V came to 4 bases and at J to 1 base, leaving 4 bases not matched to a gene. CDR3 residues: CARSTRTGNTEAFF. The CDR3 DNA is TGTGCCAGAAGCACCCGGACAGGGAACACTGAAGCTTTCTTT.

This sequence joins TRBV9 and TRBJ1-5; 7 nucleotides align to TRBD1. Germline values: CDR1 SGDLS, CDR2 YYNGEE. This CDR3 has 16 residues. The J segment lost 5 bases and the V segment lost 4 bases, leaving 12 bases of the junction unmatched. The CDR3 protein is CASSPTTGWEDQPQHF. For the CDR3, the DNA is TGTGCCAGCAGCCCAACGACAGGGTGGGAGGATCAGCCCCAGCATTTT.

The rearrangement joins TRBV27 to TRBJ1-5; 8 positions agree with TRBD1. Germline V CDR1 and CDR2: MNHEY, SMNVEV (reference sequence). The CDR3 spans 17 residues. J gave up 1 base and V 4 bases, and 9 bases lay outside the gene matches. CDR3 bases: TGTGCCAGCAGTTCCGGGACAGGTGGGTTCAGCAATCAGCCCCAGCATTTT. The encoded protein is CASSSGTGGFSNQPQHF.

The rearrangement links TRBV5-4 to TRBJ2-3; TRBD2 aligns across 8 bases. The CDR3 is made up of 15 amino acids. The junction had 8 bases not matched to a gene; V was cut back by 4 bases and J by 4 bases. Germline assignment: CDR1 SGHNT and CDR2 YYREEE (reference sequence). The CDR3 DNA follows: TGTGCCAGCAGCACGGGGACTAGGGTGGCAGATACGCAGTATTTT. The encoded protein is CASSTGTRVADTQYF.

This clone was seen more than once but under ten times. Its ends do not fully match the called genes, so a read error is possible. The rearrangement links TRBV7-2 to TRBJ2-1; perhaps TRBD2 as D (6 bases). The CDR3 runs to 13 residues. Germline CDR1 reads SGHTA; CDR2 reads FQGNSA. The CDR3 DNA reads TGTGCAGAAGTCCGGGACTCCCACAATGAGCAGTTCTTC. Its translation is CAEVRDSHNEQFF.

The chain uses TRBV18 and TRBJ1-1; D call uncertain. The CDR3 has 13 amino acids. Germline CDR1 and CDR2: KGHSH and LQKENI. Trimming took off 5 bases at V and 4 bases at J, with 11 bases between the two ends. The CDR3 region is CASSESGRTEAFF. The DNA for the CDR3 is TGTGCCAGCTCAGAGTCTGGGCGCACTGAAGCTTTCTTT.

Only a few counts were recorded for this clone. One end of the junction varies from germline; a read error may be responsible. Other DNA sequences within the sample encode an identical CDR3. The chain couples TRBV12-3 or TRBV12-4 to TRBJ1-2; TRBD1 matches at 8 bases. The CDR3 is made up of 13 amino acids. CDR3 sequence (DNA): TGTGCCAGCAGCTTAGACAGGGGCTATGGCTACACCTTC. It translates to CASSLDRGYGYTF.

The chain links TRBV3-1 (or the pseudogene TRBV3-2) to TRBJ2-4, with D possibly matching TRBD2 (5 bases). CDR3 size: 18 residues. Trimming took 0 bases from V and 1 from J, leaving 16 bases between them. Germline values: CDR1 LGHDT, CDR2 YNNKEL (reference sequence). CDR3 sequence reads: CASSQEAGFGEAKNIQYF. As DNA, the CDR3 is TGTGCCAGCAGCCAAGAGGCCGGGTTTGGGGAGGCCAAAAACATTCAGTACTTC.

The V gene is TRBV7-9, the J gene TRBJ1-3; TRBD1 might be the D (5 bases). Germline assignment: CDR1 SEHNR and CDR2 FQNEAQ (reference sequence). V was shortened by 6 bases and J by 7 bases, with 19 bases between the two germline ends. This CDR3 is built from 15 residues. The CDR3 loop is CASRPKIRVSNTIYF. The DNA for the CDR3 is TGTGCCAGCAGACCAAAAATCAGGGTCTCGAACACCATATATTTT.

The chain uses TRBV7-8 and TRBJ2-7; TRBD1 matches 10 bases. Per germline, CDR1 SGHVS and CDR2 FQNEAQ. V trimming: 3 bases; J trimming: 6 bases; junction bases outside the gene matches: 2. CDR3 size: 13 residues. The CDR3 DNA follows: TGTGCCAGCAGCTTTAGGGACAGGGGCGAGCAGTACTTC. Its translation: CASSFRDRGEQYF.

The CDR3 nucleotides read TGTGCCAGCAGCAAACTTGTATCGCTCAAGACATTCTCTGGAAACACCATATATTTT. It specifies CASSKLVSLKTFSGNTIYF. This sequence joins TRBV21-1 and TRBJ1-3; the tabulated D call, TRBD1, remains unverified against the DNA. TRBV21-1 counts as a pseudogene. The CDR3 covers 19 residues.